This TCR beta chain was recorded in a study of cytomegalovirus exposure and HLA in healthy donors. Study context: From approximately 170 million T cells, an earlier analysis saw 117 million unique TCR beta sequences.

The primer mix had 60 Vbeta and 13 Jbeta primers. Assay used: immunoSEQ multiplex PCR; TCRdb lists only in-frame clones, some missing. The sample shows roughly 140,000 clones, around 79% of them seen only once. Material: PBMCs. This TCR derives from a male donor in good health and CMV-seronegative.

In DNA, the CDR3 is TGTGCCAGCAACAATGGGACAGGGCTAACTGAAGCTTTCTTT. It translates to CASNNGTGLTEAFF. The chain joins TRBV13 to TRBJ1-1; 9 nucleotides match TRBD1. The CDR3 extends over 14 amino acids. In germline, CDR1 is PRHDT, CDR2 FYEKMQ (reference sequence). The junction had 8 bases not matched to a gene; V was cut back by 7 bases and J by 5 bases.